One sample yielded the 27 T cell receptor beta chains listed below, sequenced in a study of blood T cells in healthy people across ages. A second PCR of 7 to 11 cycles used a sample-barcoded 5' primer and a J-beta primer mix. MiXCR, applied by TCRdb to the 5' RACE reads, yields one record per CDR3 protein. In the table there are 500,000 to 600,000 distinct CDR3 sequences, 27% of which are singletons. The material sequenced was blood. The receptors derive from a woman between 65 and 79 years old in good health.

This clonotype was detected only a few times. V gene TRBV20-1 combines with J gene TRBJ2-1; D uncertain. V lost 4 bases to trimming and J lost 10 bases, with 17 bases between them. Germline assignment: CDR1 DFQATT and CDR2 SNEGSKA (reference sequence). The CDR3 sequence is 13 residues long. CDR3 in amino acids: CSATRTGGPEQFF. CDR3 nucleotides: TGCAGTGCTACACGAACCGGTGGACCGGAGCAGTTCTTC.

This clonotype was recorded only once. The J gene is TRBJ2-5, the V gene TRBV5-1; 9 nucleotides agree with TRBD2. The germline V gene encodes CDR1 SGHRS and CDR2 YFSETQ. The V segment lost 4 bases and the J segment 4 bases; nucleotides outside the gene matches: 5. CDR3 length equals 14 residues. The CDR3 DNA reads as TGCGCCAGCAGCGAGACTAGCGGAACAGAGACCCAGTACTTC. Encoded protein: CASSETSGTETQYF. Combining the CDR3 with reference TRBV5-1 and TRBJ2-5 gives the whole variable domain KAGVTQTPRYLIKTRGQQVTLSCSPISGHRSVSWYQQTPGQGLQFLFEYFSETQRNKGNFPGRFSGRQFSNSRSEMNVSTLELGDSALYLCASSETSGTETQYFGPGTRLLVL.

V gene TRBV10-3 combines with J gene TRBJ1-1; D is unclear. Trimming left V 3 bases short and J 11 bases short, with 16 bases between. CDR1 ENHRY and CDR2 SYGVKD come from the germline V gene. This CDR3 has 13 residues. The CDR3 region is CAISEVPNRGAFF. In DNA, the CDR3 is TGTGCCATCAGTGAAGTCCCAAATCGCGGTGCTTTCTTT.

This rearrangement joins TRBV20-1 to TRBJ1-2, with 7 bases lining up with TRBD1. Trimming cost V 4 bases and J 4 bases; bases outside gene matches: 3. This CDR3 has 12 amino acids. Germline V gives CDR1 DFQATT, CDR2 SNEGSKA (reference sequence). The chain's CDR3 is CSAIGGFYGYTF. The CDR3 DNA reads TGCAGTGCTATAGGGGGCTTCTATGGCTACACCTTC.

The chain is built from TRBV12-3 or TRBV12-4 and TRBJ2-5; D possibly corresponds to TRBD2 (6 bases). The CDR3 totals 16 residues. V lost 5 bases to trimming and J lost 2 bases, with 18 bases between them. CDR3 protein: CASSPRGTGLQETQYF. Written as DNA, the CDR3 is TGTGCCAGCAGTCCCCGGGGGACGGGCCTACAAGAGACCCAGTACTTC.

V is TRBV29-1 and J is TRBJ2-3, with 8 bases lining up with TRBD2. The CDR3 covers 15 residues. Germline-derived CDR1 and CDR2 are SQVTM and ANQGSEA. V lost 4 bases to trimming and J lost 0 bases; unmatched junction nucleotides: 6. For the CDR3, the DNA is TGCAGCGTTGTGTGGCTAGCGGGTAGCACAGATACGCAGTATTTT. Translating it yields CSVVWLAGSTDTQYF.

This clonotype was seen more than once but under ten times. The chain is built from TRBV5-4 and TRBJ1-5; 7 positions match TRBD1. The J segment lost 2 bases and the V segment lost 4 bases, leaving 6 bases of the junction unmatched. The CDR3 is 15 amino acids. Germline CDR1 SGHNT, CDR2 YYREEE (reference sequence). CDR3 DNA: TGTGCCAGCAGCCCGGGGACAGAGCGCAATCAGCCCCAGCATTTT. As protein: CASSPGTERNQPQHF.

This chain connects TRBV28 to TRBJ2-1; the D is unclear. Germline V gene data show CDR1 as MDHEN and CDR2 as SYDVKM. CDR3 length: 13 residues. V lost 2 bases and J lost 6, with 8 bases in between. CDR3 protein: CASSLGPSNEQFF. The CDR3 DNA reads TGTGCCAGCAGTTTAGGCCCCTCCAATGAGCAGTTCTTC.

V and J are TRBV7-8 and TRBJ1-3, with D maybe TRBD1 (5 bases). This CDR3 is built from 14 residues. The V gene's germline CDR1 is SGHVS and CDR2 FQNEAQ. Trimming left V 7 bases short and J 4 bases short, with 14 bases between. The CDR3 reads CASMRGTTGNTIYF. CDR3 nucleotide sequence: TGTGCCAGCATGCGAGGGACTACAGGAAACACCATATATTTT.

This CDR3 reads CASRRTGEGETQYF. Written as DNA, the CDR3 is TGTGCCAGCAGGAGAACAGGGGAAGGAGAGACCCAGTACTTC. V gene TRBV6-5 combines with J gene TRBJ2-5; 7 bases are a match to TRBD1. The V and J ends lost 6 bases and 4 bases, in that order; junction bases with no gene match: 8. The germline CDR1 and CDR2 sequences are MNHEY and SVGAGI. The CDR3 is made up of 14 amino acids.

V gene TRBV19 combines with J gene TRBJ1-2; a possible D gene is TRBD1 (5 bases). Germline loops: CDR1 LNHDA, CDR2 SQIVND (reference sequence). V was clipped by 7 bases and J by 4 bases, with 19 bases between them. This CDR3 has 15 amino acids. CDR3 protein: CASMHQGERVYGYTF. CDR3 nucleotides: TGTGCCAGTATGCACCAGGGAGAGAGGGTCTATGGCTACACCTTC.

V gene TRBV25-1 combines with J gene TRBJ2-5, with D perhaps TRBD1 (6 bases). This CDR3 contains 12 residues. V was trimmed by 8 bases and J by 2 bases, leaving 9 bases between them. CDR1 is MGHDK and CDR2 is SYGVNS in the germline V gene. In nucleotides, the CDR3 is TGTGCCAGCGCAGGACAGCAAGAGACCCAGTACTTC. Protein: CASAGQQETQYF.

This clonotype has just a few counts. A read error may account for a junction end that differs from germline. The chain links TRBV7-2 to TRBJ2-5, with a weak D call TRBD1 (5 bases). Germline V gene sequence: CDR1 SGHTA, CDR2 FQGNSA. The length of the CDR3 is 14 residues. CDR3 sequence reads: CLGVTVCNRETQYF. The CDR3, as DNA: TGCTTAGGGGTAACAGTCTGCAATAGGGAGACCCAGTACTTC.

The V gene is TRBV27, the J gene TRBJ1-2; 8 bases map to TRBD1. The V gene end was trimmed by 0 bases and the J gene end by 5 bases; junction bases not matched to a gene: 5. Germline-derived CDR1 and CDR2 are MNHEY and SMNVEV (reference sequence). This CDR3 is built from 15 residues. Here the CDR3 reads CASSLSGTGLYGYTF. CDR3 DNA sequence: TGTGCCAGCAGTTTATCAGGGACAGGCCTATATGGCTACACCTTC.

V is TRBV2 and J is TRBJ1-1; D remains ambiguous. The CDR3 is made up of 14 amino acids. Trimming stripped 7 bases from V and 5 bases from J, with 17 bases between. Looked up from germline, CDR1 is SNHLY and CDR2 is FYNNEI. The CDR3 sequence is CASTLESGVTEAFF. CDR3 DNA: TGTGCCAGCACCCTAGAGTCCGGGGTAACTGAAGCTTTCTTT.

A single count supports this clonotype. The chain links TRBV5-1 to TRBJ2-7; TRBD1 aligns across 8 bases. The CDR3 covers 15 residues. Germline lookup yields CDR1 SGHRS and CDR2 YFSETQ. Trimming removed 4 bases from V and 6 bases from J; junction bases left unmatched: 12. CDR3 residues: CASSLGPGQEAEQYF. CDR3 sequence (DNA): TGCGCCAGCAGCCTGGGGCCGGGACAGGAGGCCGAGCAGTACTTC.

This clonotype was recorded many times. The genes are TRBV5-1 and TRBJ1-2; weak D call: TRBD1 (5 bases). Deletions cut 4 bases from V and 2 bases from J, with 18 bases between. This CDR3 is 16 amino acids long. Germline V gene data show CDR1 as SGHRS and CDR2 as YFSETQ. The CDR3 reads CASSPPGLRNNYGYTF. The CDR3, as DNA: TGCGCCAGCAGCCCCCCAGGGTTAAGAAACAACTATGGCTACACCTTC.

This sequence joins TRBV5-1 and TRBJ2-6; the D gene is possibly TRBD1 (6 bases). This CDR3 region has 17 residues. V dropped 0 bases and J dropped 0 bases, with 10 bases sitting between them. Germline V gene data show CDR1 as SGHRS and CDR2 as YFSETQ. CDR3 DNA: TGCGCCAGCAGCTTGGGGGACAAAATCTCTGGGGCCAACGTCCTGACTTTC. Translated: CASSLGDKISGANVLTF.

The V and J genes are TRBV20-1 and TRBJ2-1; 7 bases are a match to TRBD2. The V and J ends lost 1 base and 0 bases, in that order; junction bases with no gene match: 6. Germline-derived CDR1 and CDR2 are DFQATT and SNEGSKA (reference sequence). This CDR3 is built from 16 residues. The CDR3 region is CSARALAHSSYNEQFF. The CDR3 DNA follows: TGCAGTGCTAGAGCACTAGCGCACAGCTCCTACAATGAGCAGTTCTTC.

The table lists this clonotype with a count of one. This chain links TRBV5-1 with TRBJ2-7; D possibly corresponds to TRBD1 (6 bases). V lost 2 bases, J lost 4 bases, and 13 bases lay in between. Germline V lookup: CDR1 SGHRS, CDR2 YFSETQ. CDR3 length equals 14 residues. Here the CDR3 reads CASSFAGDGYEQYF. CDR3 in DNA: TGCGCCAGCAGCTTTGCAGGGGATGGGTACGAGCAGTACTTC.

Here the CDR3 reads CSAREGGDGYTF. The CDR3 DNA reads TGCAGCGCCCGGGAGGGGGGCGATGGCTACACCTTC. This chain uses TRBV29-1 with TRBJ1-2, with D tentatively TRBD1 (6 bases). Germline assignment: CDR1 SQVTM and CDR2 ANQGSEA. The V and J ends lost 7 bases and 6 bases respectively, with 15 bases between them. CDR3 size: 12 residues.

This clonotype turned up a few times. V usage is TRBV11-3 and J usage is TRBJ2-3; tentatively, D is TRBD1 or TRBD2 (5 bases each). CDR1 is SGHNT and CDR2 is YENEEA in the germline V gene. The CDR3 is made up of 13 amino acids. Trimming shortened V by 4 bases and J by 9 bases, and 14 bases separated the two germline ends. The CDR3 DNA reads as TGTGCCAGCAGCTCGCATCAGGGAGACACGCAGTATTTT. Encoded protein: CASSSHQGDTQYF. Full variable domain (rest looked up from reference TRBV11-3 and TRBJ2-3): EAGVVQSPRYKIIEKKQPVAFWCNPISGHNTLYWYLQNLGQGPELLIRYENEEAVDDSQLPKDRFSAERLKGVDSTLKIQPAELGDSAVYLCASSSHQGDTQYFGPGTRLTVL.

This clonotype has a handful of counts. This sequence joins TRBV7-2 and TRBJ2-1, with TRBD1 matching 8 bases. Matching the DNA end better, TRBJ2-5 makes the J call doubtful. Germline values: CDR1 SGHTA, CDR2 FQGNSA. The CDR3 totals 15 residues. Written as DNA, the CDR3 is TGTGCCAGCAGCTCCATGCAGGGGGCTCGGGAGACCCAGTACTTC. Translated, it gives CASSSMQGARETQYF.

This rearrangement joins TRBV13 to TRBJ2-4, with TRBD2 as a possible D gene (6 bases). The V gene lost 4 bases and the J gene lost 6 bases, with 13 bases spanning the gap. This CDR3 has 14 residues. The germline gives CDR1 PRHDT, CDR2 FYEKMQ (reference sequence). The CDR3 spells CASSSRDSGNIQYF. CDR3 sequence (DNA): TGTGCCAGCAGCTCACGGGACTCCGGAAACATTCAGTACTTC.

This clonotype was seen a single time. The chain links TRBV24-1 to TRBJ1-2; 8 nucleotides align to TRBD1. V was clipped by 0 bases and J by 4 bases; unmatched bases: 12. The CDR3 consists of 18 residues. CDR1 and CDR2 (germline): KGHDR, SFDVKD. DNA of the CDR3: TGTGCCACCAGTGATTTGGAATCTCCGGGACAGGCGTTCTATGGCTACACCTTC. This encodes CATSDLESPGQAFYGYTF.

The gene calls are TRBV11-3 and TRBJ2-5; 7 nucleotides match TRBD2. The germline CDR1 and CDR2 sequences are SGHNT and YENEEA. This CDR3 comprises 13 residues. Losses at the gene ends were 8 bases for V and 5 bases for J; bases not matched to a gene: 8. CDR3 in amino acids: CASGSGGRETQYF. The CDR3 bases are TGTGCCAGCGGATCGGGGGGTAGGGAGACCCAGTACTTC.

This chain joins TRBV7-2 and TRBJ1-4; D remains unclear. The CDR3 is 16 residues long. Germline V CDR1 and CDR2: SGHTA, FQGNSA. Deletions cut 5 bases from V and 4 bases from J, with 17 bases between. The CDR3 sequence is CASSPGPPHFNEKLFF. The DNA for the CDR3 is TGTGCCAGCAGCCCCGGACCGCCACACTTTAATGAAAAACTGTTTTTT.